This entry lists 14 T cell receptor beta chains sequenced from one sample in a study of cytotoxic CD8 clonotypes in ibrutinib-treated CLL. The data were produced by immunoSEQ multiplex PCR, yet TCRdb's version contains in-frame clones alone and is incomplete. The table has some 130,000 clones, approximately 85% seen once. Sequenced here: PBMCs, sampled after 24 months of ibrutinib treatment. The source is a human donor with chronic lymphocytic leukemia.

This clone has only a few counts. The chain combines TRBV28 with TRBJ2-3; 9 nucleotides line up with TRBD2. The J segment lost 0 bases and the V segment lost 6 bases, leaving 7 bases of the junction unmatched. Germline values: CDR1 MDHEN, CDR2 SYDVKM. This CDR3 region has 16 residues. The CDR3 loop is CASSPIAGESTDTQYF. In DNA, the CDR3 is TGTGCCAGCAGCCCGATAGCGGGAGAGAGCACAGATACGCAGTATTTT.

J is TRBJ1-1 and V is TRBV28; 7 positions match TRBD1. The CDR3 loop spans 14 amino acids. From germline, CDR1 is MDHEN and CDR2 SYDVKM. Trimming at V came to 6 bases and at J to 5 bases, leaving 9 bases not matched to a gene. The CDR3 loop is CASRPQGRGTEAFF. CDR3 sequence (DNA): TGTGCCAGCAGGCCACAGGGGAGAGGAACTGAAGCTTTCTTT.

This rearrangement joins TRBV29-1 to TRBJ1-5, with TRBD1 matching over 7 bases. The CDR3 totals 13 residues. After removal of 6 bases from V and 5 bases from J, the junction contained 7 bases not matched to a gene. The germline CDR1 and CDR2 sequences are SQVTM and ANQGSEA. DNA of the CDR3: TGCAGCGTCGTACAGGGGCTGGATCAGCCCCAGCATTTT. Translating gives CSVVQGLDQPQHF. The full variable domain, with the rest looked up from reference TRBV29-1 and TRBJ1-5, is SAVISQKPSRDICQRGTSLTIQCQVDSQVTMMFWYRQQPGQSLTLIATANQGSEATYESGFVIDKFPISRPNLTFSTLTVSNMSPEDSSIYLCSVVQGLDQPQHFGDGTRLSIL.

This clone showed up just a few times. The rearrangement joins TRBV5-1 to TRBJ1-6, with a tentative D call TRBD1 (6 bases). Per germline, CDR1 SGHRS and CDR2 YFSETQ. The CDR3 runs to 14 residues. Trimming pared 1 base from V and 8 bases from J, leaving 10 bases between. The chain's CDR3 is CASSLTGLDSPLHF. The CDR3 region has the DNA TGCGCCAGCAGCTTGACAGGGCTGGATTCACCCCTCCACTTT.

The CDR3 region is CASSTTSGSPLEQYF. CDR3 in DNA: TGTGCCAGCAGCACTACTAGCGGGAGCCCCCTCGAGCAGTACTTC. The chain recombines TRBV9 with TRBJ2-7, with 11 bases lining up with TRBD2. Trimming at V came to 4 bases and at J to 6 bases, leaving 9 bases not matched to a gene. This CDR3 comprises 15 residues. Per germline, CDR1 SGDLS and CDR2 YYNGEE.

V usage is TRBV2 and J usage is TRBJ1-3, with D unresolved. Germline V gene data show CDR1 as SNHLY and CDR2 as FYNNEI. This CDR3 has 13 amino acids. With 2 bases removed from V and 1 base from J, the gap between germline ends came to 3 bases. The CDR3 DNA reads as TGTGCCAGCAGTGAAAGGTCTGGAAACACCATATATTTT. This encodes CASSERSGNTIYF. Full variable domain (outside the CDR3, taken from reference TRBV2 and TRBJ1-3): EPEVTQTPSHQVTQMGQEVILRCVPISNHLYFYWYRQILGQKVEFLVSFYNNEISEKSEIFDDQFSVERPDGSNFTLKIRSTKLEDSAMYFCASSERSGNTIYFGEGSWLTVV.

The chain recombines TRBV7-4 with TRBJ2-7; 11 nucleotides match TRBD2. The CDR3 consists of 17 residues. V shed 4 bases and J 5 bases; nucleotides not matched to a gene: 13. Germline values: CDR1 SGHVT, CDR2 SQSDAQ. Written as DNA, the CDR3 is TGTGCCAGCAGCTCCCTTCAGGCTAGCGGGAGGTCGCACGAGCAGTACTTC. This codes for CASSSLQASGRSHEQYF.

V gene TRBV28 combines with J gene TRBJ1-2; tentatively, D is TRBD1 (5 bases). Germline assignment: CDR1 MDHEN and CDR2 SYDVKM. The germline V and J ends were trimmed by 4 bases and 3 bases, with 15 bases remaining between them. This CDR3 has 15 amino acids. In nucleotides, the CDR3 is TGTGCCAGCAGTTCCCGGTTGGGGGTGGACTATGGCTACACCTTC. Amino acids: CASSSRLGVDYGYTF.

The chain recombines TRBV15 with TRBJ2-7, with TRBD2 identical over 8 bases. From germline, CDR1 is LNHNV and CDR2 YYDKDF (reference sequence). This CDR3 has 15 residues. V trimming: 1 base; J trimming: 5 bases; junction bases outside the gene matches: 7. For the CDR3, the DNA is TGTGCCACCAGCAGAGCCAGCGGGAGATTGAACGAGCAGTACTTC. Translating gives CATSRASGRLNEQYF.

The sample holds one count of this clone. The chain carries TRBV11-2 and TRBJ1-1, with D possibly matching TRBD1 (5 bases). This CDR3 spans 15 amino acids. Per germline, CDR1 SGHAT and CDR2 FQNNGV. V was pared by 5 bases and J by 6 bases, with 19 bases between. As DNA, the CDR3 is TGTGCCAGCAGCATCAGCGACAGTCGTCGGGCTGAAGCTTTCTTT. Protein product: CASSISDSRRAEAFF.

The table lists this clone with a count of one. The chain links TRBV5-6 to TRBJ2-5, with 12 positions matching TRBD2. The CDR3 spans 16 residues. Per germline, CDR1 SGHDT and CDR2 YYEEEE. The V and J ends lost 3 bases and 5 bases, in that order; junction bases with no gene match: 8. This CDR3 is CASSSISSGRAETQYF. The CDR3 DNA is TGTGCCAGCAGCTCAATTTCTAGCGGGAGGGCCGAGACCCAGTACTTC. Based on the CDR3 plus reference TRBV5-6 and TRBJ2-5, the full variable domain is DAGVTQSPTHLIKTRGQQVTLRCSPKSGHDTVSWYQQALGQGPQFIFQYYEEEERQRGNFPDRFSGHQFPNYSSELNVNALLLGDSALYLCASSSISSGRAETQYFGPGTRLLVL.

The V gene is TRBV4-1, the J gene TRBJ1-1; TRBD1 matches at 7 bases. Germline loops: CDR1 MGHRA, CDR2 YSYEKL. V trimming: 1 base; J trimming: 7 bases; junction bases outside the gene matches: 6. CDR3 length equals 14 residues. CDR3 sequence: CASSQVRGQSEAFF. The CDR3 DNA is TGCGCCAGCAGCCAAGTTAGGGGACAGAGTGAAGCTTTCTTT.

The gene calls are TRBV5-4 and TRBJ1-1; D ambiguous. Trimming pared 0 bases from V and 7 bases from J, leaving 22 bases between. Looked up from germline, CDR1 is SGHNT and CDR2 is YYREEE (reference sequence). This CDR3 spans 17 amino acids. CDR3 amino acids: CASSLGGGRRAENEAFF. In DNA form, the CDR3 reads TGTGCCAGCAGCTTGGGGGGAGGGAGGAGGGCAGAAAATGAAGCTTTCTTT. Together with reference TRBV5-4 and TRBJ1-1, the CDR3 gives the full variable domain: ETGVTQSPTHLIKTRGQQVTLRCSSQSGHNTVSWYQQALGQGPQFIFQYYREEENGRGNFPPRFSGLQFPNYSSELNVNALELDDSALYLCASSLGGGRRAENEAFFGQGTRLTVV.

The V call is TRBV9, the J call TRBJ2-2, with 13 bases identical to TRBD2. Germline CDR1 reads SGDLS; CDR2 reads YYNGEE. The trim removed 4 bases at V and 6 bases at J, leaving 6 bases unmatched. The CDR3 has 16 residues. CDR3 sequence (DNA): TGTGCCAGCAGCCGTGGACTAGCGGGAGAGGCCGGGGAGCTGTTTTTT. This codes for CASSRGLAGEAGELFF.